Detailed here is one T cell receptor (beta chain). The source of the sample is a study of blood T cell repertoires in COVID-19. Whole-study context: Acute-phase and convalescent COVID-19 samples originated in the United States, Italy and Spain. PBMCs, B-cell-depleted T cells, or T cells provided the cDNA or gDNA that made up the material.

The participants were between about 18 and 90 years old and came from some 23 US areas. Cohorts were based on clinical histories the participants reported. Measured with immunoSEQ multiplex PCR; TCRdb has only the in-frame clones, and not every one. The profile shows roughly 130,000 clones, 86% of them singletons. The receptor was derived from a woman in her fifties or sixties who had recovered from COVID-19. Material for sequencing was PBMCs or T cells enriched from blood (not recorded which).

The CDR3 reads CASSFEGATGELFF. In DNA form, the CDR3 reads TGTGCCAGCAGCTTTGAAGGGGCCACCGGGGAGCTGTTTTTT. The gene calls are TRBV7-6 and TRBJ2-2; a possible D gene is TRBD1 (5 bases). This CDR3 is 14 amino acids long. CDR1 is SGHVS and CDR2 is FNYEAQ in the germline V gene. The V gene lost 3 bases and the J gene lost 4 bases, with 9 bases spanning the gap. Looking up the rest from reference TRBV7-6 and TRBJ2-2 gives the full variable domain: GAGVSQSPRYKVTKRGQDVALRCDPISGHVSLYWYRQALGQGPEFLTYFNYEAQQDKSGLPNDRFSAERPEGSISTLTIQRTEQRDSAMYRCASSFEGATGELFFGEGSRLTVL.